Below, 19 T cell receptor beta chains from the same sample are listed, as sequenced in a study of naive and memory T cell subsets. RNA was extracted from 2 to 3 ml of whole blood of healthy adults. Reverse transcription of blood and skin TCR RNA was primed at alpha and beta constant regions. From the 5' RACE reads, TCRdb called clonotypes with MiXCR, one entry per CDR3 protein. This sample has about 21,000 distinct CDR3 sequences, with about 4% found just once. The receptors were sampled from a male donor in good health.

This clonotype was detected many times. V gene TRBV7-8 combines with J gene TRBJ1-6; 7 bases match TRBD1. Trimming cost V 5 bases and J 7 bases; bases outside gene matches: 11. Per the germline V gene, CDR1 is SGHVS and CDR2 is FQNEAQ. The CDR3 runs to 16 residues. CDR3 amino acids: CASSRLLDRDNSPLHF. The CDR3, as DNA: TGTGCCAGCAGCCGCCTTCTCGACAGGGACAATTCACCCCTCCACTTT.

This clonotype has ten or more counts. V and J are TRBV5-1 and TRBJ2-3; possibly TRBD2 for D (6 bases). V was cut by 2 bases and J by 5 bases, with 15 bases left in between. The CDR3 loop spans 15 amino acids. CDR1 and CDR2 (germline): SGHRS, YFSETQ. The CDR3 here is CASSFGEAGGDTQYF. CDR3 nucleotide sequence: TGCGCCAGCAGCTTTGGGGAGGCCGGAGGAGATACGCAGTATTTT.

In its sample, this clonotype was seen many times. CDR3 region: CASSQGASGGYNEQFF. CDR3 nucleotides: TGCGCCAGCAGCCAAGGAGCTAGCGGGGGATACAATGAGCAGTTCTTC. The chain links TRBV4-3 to TRBJ2-1, with 10 bases identical to TRBD2. The CDR3 sequence is 16 residues long. V was clipped by 1 base and J by 4 bases; unmatched bases: 4. The V gene's germline CDR1 is LGHNA and CDR2 YSLEER.

In this sample, this clonotype is medium-sized. The genes are TRBV19 and TRBJ2-1, with no clear D. The V end lost 7 bases, the J end lost 4 bases, and 14 bases lay between the germline ends. In germline, CDR1 is LNHDA, CDR2 SQIVND (reference sequence). The CDR3 is 14 residues long. DNA of the CDR3: TGTGCCAGTAATCCCCAAGTGGGATACAATGAGCAGTTCTTC. This encodes CASNPQVGYNEQFF.

This clonotype showed up many times. The chain links TRBV3-1 to TRBJ1-5; 7 bases are a match to TRBD1. The length of the CDR3 is 14 residues. Germline CDR1 reads LGHDT; CDR2 reads YNNKEL (reference sequence). The trim removed 5 bases at V and 0 bases at J, leaving 1 base unmatched. CDR3 sequence reads: CASSGQASNQPQHF. In DNA, the CDR3 is TGTGCCAGCAGCGGACAGGCTAGCAATCAGCCCCAGCATTTT.

In this sample, this clonotype turned up many times. The chain employs TRBV5-5 and TRBJ2-4; D gene ambiguous. The CDR3 spans 13 residues. The germline V gene has CDR1 SGHKS and CDR2 YYEKEE (reference sequence). The V and J ends lost 4 bases and 6 bases respectively, with 11 bases between them. The CDR3 nucleotides read TGTGCCAGCAGCCCTTGGGCCGTAAACATTCAGTACTTC. Amino acid sequence: CASSPWAVNIQYF.

This clonotype was seen many times. The chain links TRBV7-9 to TRBJ2-1; the D gene could be TRBD1 or TRBD2 (5 bases each). Trimming pared 4 bases from V and 7 bases from J, leaving 17 bases between. Germline assignment: CDR1 SEHNR and CDR2 FQNEAQ (reference sequence). CDR3 size: 15 residues. The CDR3 sequence is CASSWSRDAANEQFF. The CDR3 DNA is TGTGCCAGCAGCTGGAGCCGGGACGCGGCAAATGAGCAGTTCTTC.

This clonotype was recorded at least ten times. The chain has TRBV6-5 and TRBJ2-4; possible D gene TRBD1, 6 bases. The germline V gene encodes CDR1 MNHEY and CDR2 SVGAGI. The CDR3 covers 14 residues. Trimming removed 6 bases from V and 1 base from J, with 10 bases in between. The CDR3 loop reads CASSYDRAKNIQYF. CDR3 sequence (DNA): TGTGCCAGCAGCTACGACAGGGCCAAAAACATTCAGTACTTC.

This clonotype was detected ten times or more. The chain uses TRBV4-3 and TRBJ2-5, with TRBD1 as a possible D gene (6 bases). V was pared by 0 bases and J by 2 bases, with 10 bases between. In germline, CDR1 is LGHNA, CDR2 YSLEER. The CDR3 runs 15 residues. CDR3 nucleotide sequence: TGCGCCAGCAGCCAAGATGTTACAGGGCAAGAGACCCAGTACTTC. Translating it yields CASSQDVTGQETQYF.

This clonotype has only a few counts. The chain is built from TRBV28 and TRBJ2-7; no reliable D call. The germline CDR1 and CDR2 sequences are MDHEN and SYDVKM. The germline V and J ends were trimmed by 5 bases and 7 bases, with 12 bases remaining between them. This CDR3 has 12 amino acids. The DNA of the CDR3 is TGTGCCAGCAGTGTGGGGAAAATTGAGCAGTACTTC. This codes for CASSVGKIEQYF.

By frequency in the sample, this clonotype is medium-sized. V is TRBV21-1 and J is TRBJ2-6; TRBD1, the table's D call, lacks a check against the DNA. TRBV21-1 is a known pseudogene. The CDR3 is 15 amino acids. The CDR3 is CASSKGQGGANVLTF. The CDR3 bases are TGTGCCAGCAGCAAAGGACAGGGTGGGGCCAACGTCCTGACTTTC.

This clonotype was detected many times. The V call is TRBV29-1, the J call TRBJ1-4; a weak D match, TRBD1 (6 bases). Germline CDR1 reads SQVTM; CDR2 reads ANQGSEA. The V end lost 6 bases, the J end lost 7 bases, and 12 bases lay between the germline ends. The CDR3 runs to 12 residues. The CDR3 loop reads CSVGQTGEKLFF. In nucleotides, the CDR3 is TGCAGCGTAGGACAGACAGGTGAAAAACTGTTTTTT.

This clonotype was detected many times. CDR3 coding DNA: TGTGCCAGCAGCTTGGCCTTCGGGTTGATGAACACTGAAGCTTTCTTT. Its translation: CASSLAFGLMNTEAFF. This chain joins TRBV5-6 and TRBJ1-1, with D unresolved. The V gene's germline CDR1 is SGHDT and CDR2 YYEEEE. Trimming stripped 0 bases from V and 0 bases from J, with 12 bases between. The CDR3 loop spans 16 amino acids.

Concerning this clonotype: Possible read error: a much larger clone is one base away. This CDR3 fails to terminate in the conserved phenylalanine or tryptophan, so it likely reflects a read error. The genes are TRBV20-1 and TRBJ2-1; a possible D gene is TRBD2 (6 bases). CDR3 length: 11 amino acids. Germline V gene lookup returns CDR1 DFQATT and CDR2 SNEGSKA (reference sequence). The CDR3 DNA is TGCGCTCCTTCGGGGGACAATGAGCAGTTCTCC. Its translation is CAPSGDNEQFS.

This clonotype was seen at least ten times. This CDR3 is CASINPGSFETQYF. The CDR3, as DNA: TGTGCCAGCATTAACCCTGGGAGTTTTGAGACCCAGTACTTC. V and J are TRBV28 and TRBJ2-5; the D gene is possibly TRBD2 (5 bases). The germline V gene has CDR1 MDHEN and CDR2 SYDVKM. CDR3 length: 14 residues. V was clipped by 7 bases and J by 5 bases, with 17 bases between them.

Points on this clonotype: A much more abundant neighbour one base away suggests this may be a read error. V gene TRBV5-4 combines with J gene TRBJ2-1; TRBD1 aligns across 7 bases. V was pared by 1 base and J by 11 bases, with 9 bases of the junction left unmatched. Germline CDR1 reads SGHNT; CDR2 reads YYREEE (reference sequence). CDR3 length: 14 residues. CDR3 bases: TGTGCCAGCAGCTTGCGGGACAGTTTAGGTAAGCAGTTCTTC. This sequence encodes CASSLRDSLGKQFF.

This clonotype was found many times. V usage is TRBV10-2 and J usage is TRBJ1-2, with D unresolved. The CDR3 consists of 12 residues. The germline V gene encodes CDR1 WSHSY and CDR2 SAAADI. V was cut by 3 bases and J by 5 bases, with 7 bases left in between. As DNA, the CDR3 is TGCGCCAGCAGTGATTGGCCATATGGCTACACCTTC. Amino acid sequence: CASSDWPYGYTF.

This clonotype was seen at least ten times. This chain uses TRBV20-1 with TRBJ1-1, with 9 bases aligning to TRBD1. Germline trimming cut 6 bases from V and 1 base from J; bases unmatched to any gene: 3. The CDR3 runs 13 residues. CDR1 and CDR2 from the germline V gene are DFQATT and SNEGSKA (reference sequence). CDR3 region: CSATQGANTEAFF. CDR3 DNA: TGCAGTGCCACACAGGGGGCGAACACTGAAGCTTTCTTT.

This clonotype has at least ten counts. The V gene is TRBV7-8, the J gene TRBJ2-1; the match to TRBD2 covers 7 bases. CDR3 length: 18 residues. Germline V lookup: CDR1 SGHVS, CDR2 FQNEAQ. The V and J ends lost 5 bases and 2 bases, in that order; junction bases with no gene match: 15. This CDR3 reads CASSNYGGGGRAYNEQFF. DNA of the CDR3: TGTGCCAGCAGCAACTACGGGGGAGGTGGGAGGGCCTACAATGAGCAGTTCTTC.